The source of this T cell receptor beta chain is a study of T cell responses to AZD1222 COVID-19 vaccine. Generated by immunoSEQ multiplex PCR, the TCRdb table keeps only in-frame clones and is missing some. The data contain 180,000 or so clones, 94% of them singletons. The CDR3 runs to 15 residues. Germline CDR1 LNHDA, CDR2 SQIVND (reference sequence). V was shortened by 1 base and J by 0 bases, with 7 bases between the two germline ends. The source of this sequence is an adult in good health. V usage is TRBV19 and J usage is TRBJ1-3, with D perhaps matching TRBD1 (5 bases). Sequenced here: peripheral blood, sampled on day 0 of AZD1222 vaccination. The chain's CDR3 is CASSIGTRSGNTIYF. In nucleotides, the CDR3 is TGTGCCAGTAGTATAGGGACACGCTCTGGAAACACCATATATTTT.